This T cell receptor (beta chain) was observed in a study of vaccination and CD4 T cells after COVID-19. An Oncomine TCR Beta short-read assay was used to sequence the DNA from cultured CD4+ T cells. TCRdb re-called the PCR reads through MiXCR, storing one row per CDR3 protein. Of just over 4,000 distinct CDR3 sequences listed, around two fifths are singletons. As for this clonotype: The antigen is undetermined.

Treatment denoted: approximately nine-day PBMC culture with coronavirus spike peptide pools or control peptides (ViraFEST assay). Trimming took off 6 bases at V and 7 bases at J, with 9 bases between the two ends. Germline loops: CDR1 SNHLY, CDR2 FYNNEI. This CDR3 comprises 11 residues. The TCR comes from a human donor who had recovered from COVID-19. V and J are TRBV2 and TRBJ1-2; D possibly corresponds to TRBD1 (6 bases). Material for sequencing was CD4+ T cells from blood, cultured in vitro. The CDR3 DNA reads as TGTGCCAGCAGCACAGGGTTTGGCTACACCTTC. This encodes CASSTGFGYTF. Full variable domain (remainder filled in from reference TRBV2 and TRBJ1-2): EPEVTQTPSHQVTQMGQEVILRCVPISNHLYFYWYRQILGQKVEFLVSFYNNEISEKSEIFDDQFSVERPDGSNFTLKIRSTKLEDSAMYFCASSTGFGYTFGSGTRLTVV.